The 21 T cell receptor beta chains listed next were all sequenced from one sample in a study of OX40 agonist ivuxolimab in advanced cancers. Sequencing used immunoSEQ multiplex PCR; TCRdb keeps in-frame clones, though not all of them. Of 60,000 to 90,000 clones in the sample, 90% were seen once. Sample: CD4+ or CD8+ T cells sorted from blood, taken in a trial of the OX40 agonist ivuxolimab. The origin of the receptors is an adult with an advanced solid tumor such as melanoma, head and neck, liver or kidney cancer.

The rearrangement joins TRBV27 to TRBJ2-3, with no clear D. Per germline, CDR1 MNHEY and CDR2 SMNVEV (reference sequence). The ends were cut back, 4 bases at V and 7 bases at J, with 9 bases in the middle. The CDR3 is made up of 12 amino acids. This CDR3 reads CASSSTFHTQYF. The CDR3 region has the DNA TGTGCCAGCAGTTCTACCTTCCATACGCAGTATTTT.

V gene TRBV19 combines with J gene TRBJ2-5; D remains unclear. Germline loops: CDR1 LNHDA, CDR2 SQIVND (reference sequence). The CDR3 is 13 amino acids. V gave up 6 bases and J gave up 2 bases, with 10 bases separating them. CDR3 sequence: CASRSPPQETQYF. Here the CDR3 DNA reads TGTGCCAGTAGGAGTCCTCCGCAAGAGACCCAGTACTTC.

The genes are TRBV5-1 and TRBJ2-5; D is possibly TRBD2 (6 bases). Germline loops: CDR1 SGHRS, CDR2 YFSETQ. V dropped 2 bases and J dropped 4 bases, with 15 bases sitting between them. The CDR3 covers 15 residues. CDR3 sequence reads: CASSFSGTQGETQYF. The CDR3, as DNA: TGCGCCAGCAGCTTTTCAGGGACTCAGGGAGAGACCCAGTACTTC. Full variable domain (missing parts from reference TRBV5-1 and TRBJ2-5): KAGVTQTPRYLIKTRGQQVTLSCSPISGHRSVSWYQQTPGQGLQFLFEYFSETQRNKGNFPGRFSGRQFSNSRSEMNVSTLELGDSALYLCASSFSGTQGETQYFGPGTRLLVL.

The V and J genes are TRBV7-8 and TRBJ2-2; the D is unclear. V lost 3 bases and J lost 1, with 3 bases in between. The CDR3 runs 13 residues. CDR1 and CDR2 (germline): SGHVS, FQNEAQ. In DNA, the CDR3 is TGTGCCAGCAGCTTTATGAACACCGGGGAGCTGTTTTTT. Translation: CASSFMNTGELFF.

The chain joins TRBV7-2 to TRBJ1-4; D not resolved. From germline, CDR1 is SGHTA and CDR2 FQGNSA. The germline V and J ends were trimmed by 4 bases and 5 bases, with 14 bases remaining between them. This CDR3 has 15 residues. CDR3 sequence: CASSSFQNRNEKLFF. CDR3 in DNA: TGTGCCAGCAGCTCTTTCCAAAACAGAAATGAAAAACTGTTTTTT.

The chain employs TRBV18 and TRBJ2-1, with D perhaps assigned TRBD1 or TRBD2 (7 bases each). The CDR3 loop spans 16 amino acids. The germline CDR1 and CDR2 sequences are KGHSH and LQKENI. Trimming left V 0 bases short and J 9 bases short, with 18 bases between. The chain's CDR3 is CASSPPPQTRGGEQFF. CDR3 nucleotides: TGTGCCAGCTCACCACCACCTCAAACCAGGGGGGGTGAGCAGTTCTTC.

This sequence joins TRBV7-7 and TRBJ2-5; D possibly corresponds to TRBD1 (6 bases). Trimming left V 4 bases short and J 5 bases short, with 11 bases between. The CDR3 extends over 13 amino acids. Germline V gene data show CDR1 as SSHAT and CDR2 as FNYEAQ (reference sequence). The DNA for the CDR3 is TGTGCCAGCAGCTCAGGGGTGGGGGAGACCCAGTACTTC. Translating gives CASSSGVGETQYF.

This clone came up once. The chain combines TRBV27 with TRBJ2-1; D remains ambiguous. The germline V gene encodes CDR1 MNHEY and CDR2 SMNVEV (reference sequence). Trimming took off 6 bases at V and 3 bases at J, with 9 bases between the two ends. This CDR3 comprises 13 residues. The CDR3 bases are TGTGCCAGCAGCCGGGTCCTCTACAATGAGCAGTTCTTC. Translated, it gives CASSRVLYNEQFF.

The chain combines TRBV11-2 with TRBJ1-5; D possibly corresponds to TRBD1 (6 bases). Germline V gives CDR1 SGHAT, CDR2 FQNNGV. This CDR3 region has 16 residues. The V and J ends lost 2 bases and 1 base respectively, with 12 bases between them. The DNA for the CDR3 is TGTGCCAGCAGCTTAAGTGGGACATCCAGCAATCAGCCCCAGCATTTT. Protein sequence: CASSLSGTSSNQPQHF.

The V gene is TRBV5-1, the J gene TRBJ2-5; tentative D call: TRBD1 (5 bases). This CDR3 comprises 14 residues. Deletions cut 0 bases from V and 2 bases from J, with 8 bases between. Germline CDR1 and CDR2: SGHRS and YFSETQ. The CDR3 DNA reads TGCGCCAGCAGCTTGGCAGGGATACAAGAGACCCAGTACTTC. Protein product: CASSLAGIQETQYF.

V usage is TRBV6-6 and J usage is TRBJ1-2; TRBD1 aligns across 8 bases. CDR3 length equals 15 residues. V was pared by 8 bases and J by 7 bases, with 15 bases of the junction left unmatched. The germline V gene has CDR1 MNHNY and CDR2 SVGAGI (reference sequence). CDR3 amino acids: CASQNPGQDDLGYTF. CDR3 nucleotide sequence: TGTGCCAGCCAAAATCCGGGACAGGATGATCTTGGCTACACCTTC.

This clone was seen a handful of times. The chain has TRBV7-2 and TRBJ2-7, with D perhaps assigned TRBD1 or TRBD2 (5 bases each). Germline assignment: CDR1 SGHTA and CDR2 FQGNSA. V was cut by 1 base and J by 4 bases, with 14 bases left in between. CDR3 length: 15 amino acids. The CDR3 DNA is TGTGCCAGCAGCTTAGGGGGCAGGACTTTGTACGAGCAGTACTTC. Translated: CASSLGGRTLYEQYF.

The chain is built from TRBV10-1 and TRBJ2-3; D may be TRBD1 (6 bases). The CDR3 is 13 residues long. Per the germline V gene, CDR1 is WNHNN and CDR2 is SYGVQD (reference sequence). Trimming removed 5 bases at V and 4 bases at J, with 10 bases between. The CDR3 reads CASSFTGSDTQYF. The DNA of the CDR3 is TGCGCCAGCAGTTTTACAGGGTCAGATACGCAGTATTTT.

The chain employs TRBV14 and TRBJ2-3; TRBD2 agrees at 7 bases. The CDR3 has 17 amino acids. The germline V gene has CDR1 SGHDN and CDR2 FVKESK. The trim removed 4 bases at V and 3 bases at J, leaving 13 bases unmatched. The CDR3 here is CASSPPWGEGLTDTQYF. CDR3 DNA sequence: TGTGCCAGCAGCCCCCCGTGGGGGGAGGGCCTGACAGATACGCAGTATTTT.

The chain recombines TRBV6-6 with TRBJ1-4; 7 bases fit TRBD1. Per germline, CDR1 MNHNY and CDR2 SVGAGI (reference sequence). The V gene end was trimmed by 6 bases and the J gene end by 10 bases; junction bases not matched to a gene: 17. The CDR3 contains 16 residues. The DNA for the CDR3 is TGTGCCAGCAGAGATAGCCGGGACAGAGCCTTAGGAAAACTGTTTTTT. Translated, it gives CASRDSRDRALGKLFF.

The chain employs TRBV18 and TRBJ2-7; D gene uncertain. From germline, CDR1 is KGHSH and CDR2 LQKENI. V was shortened by 5 bases and J by 0 bases, with 11 bases between the two germline ends. The CDR3 loop spans 14 amino acids. CDR3 DNA sequence: TGTGCCAGCTCAACCTCAAGTAACTCCTACGAGCAGTACTTC. This sequence encodes CASSTSSNSYEQYF.

With regard to this clone: The sample holds other DNA sequences that translate to the same CDR3. V is TRBV19 and J is TRBJ2-3; possibly TRBD1 for D (5 bases). Trimming took off 2 bases at V and 4 bases at J, with 10 bases between the two ends. This CDR3 spans 14 amino acids. Per germline, CDR1 LNHDA and CDR2 SQIVND (reference sequence). The CDR3: CASSIRQGSDTQYF. Here the CDR3 DNA reads TGTGCCAGTAGTATACGGCAGGGCTCAGATACGCAGTATTTT.

The chain joins TRBV4-2 to TRBJ2-1; the match to TRBD2 covers 10 bases. The CDR3 consists of 18 residues. Germline CDR1 reads LGHNA; CDR2 reads YNFKEQ. V shed 3 bases, J shed 0 bases, and the junction held 8 bases outside the gene matches. DNA for the CDR3: TGTGCCAGCAGCCAGTCCCTAGCGGGGGCCCCCTCCTACAATGAGCAGTTCTTC. It specifies CASSQSLAGAPSYNEQFF.

This chain connects TRBV29-1 to TRBJ2-7, with D perhaps TRBD1 (5 bases). Germline V gene data show CDR1 as SQVTM and CDR2 as ANQGSEA. V lost 5 bases and J lost 2, with 10 bases in between. The CDR3 is 12 residues long. The CDR3 DNA sequence: TGCAGCGTTCAGGGTTCCGCCTACGAGCAGTACTTC. It is translated as CSVQGSAYEQYF.

This chain joins TRBV28 and TRBJ2-3; a weak D match, TRBD1 (5 bases). V was pared by 3 bases and J by 6 bases, with 10 bases between. This CDR3 is built from 13 residues. Germline lookup yields CDR1 MDHEN and CDR2 SYDVKM. The CDR3 DNA sequence: TGTGCCAGCAGTTTCAGGGCTCGGGATACGCAGTATTTT. Translating it yields CASSFRARDTQYF.

The chain joins TRBV25-1 to TRBJ2-3; a weak D match, TRBD1 (6 bases). V was trimmed by 2 bases and J by 5 bases, leaving 14 bases between them. The CDR3 consists of 15 residues. Germline V gene data show CDR1 as MGHDK and CDR2 as SYGVNS. The CDR3 sequence is CASSENPGVVDTQYF. The CDR3 coding sequence is TGTGCCAGCAGTGAAAACCCAGGGGTCGTAGATACGCAGTATTTT.